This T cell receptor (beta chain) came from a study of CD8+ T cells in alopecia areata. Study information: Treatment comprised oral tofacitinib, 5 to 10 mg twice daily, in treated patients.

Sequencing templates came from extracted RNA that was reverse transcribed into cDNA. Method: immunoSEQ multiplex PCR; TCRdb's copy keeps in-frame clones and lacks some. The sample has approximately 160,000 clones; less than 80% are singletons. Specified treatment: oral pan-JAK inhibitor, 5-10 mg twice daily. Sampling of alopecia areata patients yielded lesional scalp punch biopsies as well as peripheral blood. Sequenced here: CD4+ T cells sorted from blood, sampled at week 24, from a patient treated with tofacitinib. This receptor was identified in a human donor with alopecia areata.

The CDR3 reads CASSYRGPQETQYF. CDR3 in DNA: TGCGCCAGCAGCTACAGGGGGCCCCAAGAGACCCAGTACTTC. The gene calls are TRBV5-1 and TRBJ2-5; 9 bases map to TRBD1. The V gene's germline CDR1 is SGHRS and CDR2 YFSETQ. The J segment lost 1 base and the V segment lost 3 bases, leaving 1 base of the junction unmatched. The CDR3 is made up of 14 amino acids.